The T cell receptor beta chain under discussion was sequenced for a study of spatial heterogeneity in lung cancer. The overall study: Beta-chain sequences were consistently detected more often than alpha-chain sequences. Study-wide findings and caveats: Compared with follow-up, resection was when ubiquitous expanded tumor TCRs appeared in blood more.

Time point specified: sample taken at primary tumor resection. Each CDR3 protein gets one entry after TCRdb re-called the 5' RACE reads with MiXCR. This table has 55,000 to 70,000 distinct CDR3 sequences, 6.3% appearing once. The germline CDR1 and CDR2 sequences are MNHEY and SMNVEV (reference sequence). The CDR3 loop spans 13 amino acids. V was cut by 7 bases and J by 2 bases, with 11 bases left in between. Regarding this clonotype: Its antigen is not known.

This sequence was found in a female donor with early-stage non-small cell lung cancer. The chain is built from TRBV27 and TRBJ1-2; D call uncertain. The sample was PBMCs, taken at surgery. The CDR3 DNA follows: TGTGCCAGCACCCCCGACGGGAACTATGGCTACACCTTC. Encoded protein: CASTPDGNYGYTF.